At least ten counts were recorded for the clone carrying this T cell receptor (beta chain). The target antigen is unknown. The sample belongs to a study of T cells in Graves' hyperthyroidism and ophthalmopathy. From RNA transcripts, TCR beta CDR3 regions were amplified. In the first-round RT-PCR of the TCR CDR3, the HTBI primer set was used. TCRdb re-called the multiplex PCR reads with MiXCR, one entry per CDR3 protein. The sample lists about 600,000 distinct CDR3 sequences; around 14% were seen once. Patients with ophthalmopathy all had a Clinical Activity Score of at least 3, a NOSPECS grade of at least 4 and duration under 3 months. PBMCs were derived from about 9.1 ml fresh peripheral blood. Broader study findings: Most thyroid clonotypes with frequency above 0.001 were detected in blood. Ophthalmopathy cases were set apart from stable hyperthyroidism by a 13 V-J model.

There are 14 residues in the CDR3. Trimming shortened V by 2 bases and J by 2 bases, and 10 bases separated the two germline ends. Germline V gives CDR1 MDHEN, CDR2 SYDVKM. The clonotype comes from a woman aged 18-29 years with Graves' ophthalmopathy. The sample comprised blood. The chain employs TRBV28 and TRBJ2-7; D possibly matches TRBD1 or TRBD2 (5 bases each). The CDR3 DNA sequence: TGTGCCAGCAGTTTACCGGGACCTACCTACGAGCAGTACTTC. Translated: CASSLPGPTYEQYF.